Each of the 31 T cell receptor beta chains below was sequenced from the same sample in a study of beta chain features in type 1 diabetes. Sequenced material consisted of expressed TCRB transcripts (all of the isolated RNA was reverse transcribed). TCRdb's table, derived via immunoSEQ multiplex PCR, lists solely in-frame clones and lacks some. The data show about 930,000 clones, roughly 17% seen once. The sample was naive CD4+ T cells from blood. The receptor set was obtained from a woman aged 18-29 years in good health.

A single count supports this clone. V usage is TRBV7-2 and J usage is TRBJ2-1; 10 bases agree with TRBD1. The CDR3 runs 17 residues. Germline-derived CDR1 and CDR2 are SGHTA and FQGNSA. Germline trimming cut 1 base from V and 8 bases from J; bases unmatched to any gene: 11. CDR3 loop: CASSLVSGQGVVDEQFF. DNA of the CDR3: TGTGCCAGCAGCTTAGTTTCCGGACAGGGGGTTGTCGATGAGCAGTTCTTC.

This clone was seen only a few times. The CDR3 spells CASSLELARDTGELFF. The DNA of the CDR3 is TGTGCCAGCAGCCTAGAGCTGGCGCGAGACACCGGGGAGCTGTTTTTT. The genes are TRBV4-2 and TRBJ2-2; D remains ambiguous. From germline, CDR1 is LGHNA and CDR2 YNFKEQ. Trimming shortened V by 4 bases and J by 3 bases, and 15 bases separated the two germline ends. The CDR3 covers 16 residues.

CDR3: CASSQSGALSPGANVLTF. CDR3 bases: TGTGCCAGCAGCCAATCTGGGGCCCTGTCCCCTGGGGCCAACGTCCTGACTTTC. The chain couples TRBV4-2 to TRBJ2-6; TRBD1 might be the D (5 bases). The CDR3 is 18 residues long. Germline loops: CDR1 LGHNA, CDR2 YNFKEQ. V gave up 2 bases and J gave up 2 bases, with 16 bases separating them.

The rearrangement links TRBV9 to TRBJ2-1; TRBD2 matches 10 bases. V was clipped by 3 bases and J by 3 bases; unmatched bases: 9. The CDR3 runs 17 residues. CDR1 SGDLS and CDR2 YYNGEE come from the germline V gene. CDR3 sequence reads: CASSAPAGGPRYNEQFF. For the CDR3, the DNA is TGTGCCAGCAGCGCCCCAGCGGGAGGGCCTCGCTACAATGAGCAGTTCTTC.

This clone was recorded a few times. The chain links TRBV28 to TRBJ1-2; a possible D gene is TRBD1 (6 bases). Per germline, CDR1 MDHEN and CDR2 SYDVKM. V gave up 5 bases and J gave up 3 bases, with 16 bases separating them. The CDR3 spans 15 residues. CDR3 sequence: CASSTRTDMYYGYTF. The DNA of the CDR3 is TGTGCCAGCAGTACCCGGACAGATATGTACTATGGCTACACCTTC.

The chain carries TRBV19 and TRBJ2-1; 10 positions match TRBD2. With V trimmed by 4 bases and J by 1 base, 4 bases remained unmatched. Germline lookup yields CDR1 LNHDA and CDR2 SQIVND (reference sequence). The CDR3 contains 16 residues. The CDR3 coding sequence is TGTGCCAGTAGTAGGCGACTAGCGGGTTCCTACAATGAGCAGTTCTTC. Residues: CASSRRLAGSYNEQFF.

The V call is TRBV7-9, the J call TRBJ2-3, with D hard to call. The CDR3 extends over 13 amino acids. V dropped 3 bases and J dropped 4 bases, with 8 bases sitting between them. Germline V gene data show CDR1 as SEHNR and CDR2 as FQNEAQ (reference sequence). The CDR3 DNA is TGTGCCAGCAGCTTTTCAGGCCCAGATACGCAGTATTTT. It specifies CASSFSGPDTQYF. The full variable domain, completed using reference TRBV7-9 and TRBJ2-3, is DTGVSQNPRHKITKRGQNVTFRCDPISEHNRLYWYRQTLGQGPEFLTYFQNEAQLEKSRLLSDRFSAERPKGSFSTLEIQRTEQGDSAMYLCASSFSGPDTQYFGPGTRLTVL.

This clone was seen more than once but under ten times. This chain uses TRBV7-3 with TRBJ2-2, with D uncertain. The germline V and J ends were trimmed by 2 bases and 5 bases, with 12 bases remaining between them. Germline-derived CDR1 and CDR2 are SGHTA and FQGTGA. The CDR3 is made up of 15 amino acids. CDR3: CASSLGVIGTGELFF. The CDR3 nucleotides are TGTGCCAGCAGCTTAGGGGTGATAGGGACCGGGGAGCTGTTTTTT. Combining the CDR3 with reference TRBV7-3 and TRBJ2-2 gives the whole variable domain GAGVSQTPSNKVTEKGKYVELRCDPISGHTALYWYRQSLGQGPEFLIYFQGTGAADDSGLPNDRFFAVRPEGSVSTLKIQRTERGDSAVYLCASSLGVIGTGELFFGEGSRLTVL.

V gene TRBV7-2 combines with J gene TRBJ2-6; D ambiguous. Looked up from germline, CDR1 is SGHTA and CDR2 is FQGNSA. The V gene lost 5 bases and the J gene lost 1 base, with 9 bases spanning the gap. CDR3 length: 15 residues. The CDR3 here is CASSPPRSGANVLTF. CDR3 DNA: TGTGCCAGCAGCCCACCGAGATCTGGGGCCAACGTCCTGACTTTC.

This clone was counted a few times. V usage is TRBV7-9 and J usage is TRBJ1-1; a weak D match, TRBD1 (6 bases). V was trimmed by 4 bases and J by 3 bases, leaving 15 bases between them. Germline lookup yields CDR1 SEHNR and CDR2 FQNEAQ (reference sequence). This CDR3 has 15 residues. The CDR3 loop reads CASSSRTGIDTEAFF. The CDR3 DNA reads as TGTGCCAGCAGCTCCCGTACAGGGATTGACACTGAAGCTTTCTTT.

This chain's CDR3 is CASSLGPPGDEQFF. The CDR3 DNA follows: TGTGCCAGCAGCTTAGGGCCCCCGGGGGATGAGCAGTTCTTC. The chain uses TRBV7-2 and TRBJ2-1; D perhaps matches TRBD2 (6 bases). Looked up from germline, CDR1 is SGHTA and CDR2 is FQGNSA. The germline V and J ends were trimmed by 1 base and 8 bases, with 12 bases remaining between them. The CDR3 has 14 amino acids.

The V gene is TRBV18, the J gene TRBJ2-2, with 7 nucleotides matching TRBD1. CDR3 length equals 15 residues. V trimming: 8 bases; J trimming: 3 bases; junction bases outside the gene matches: 9. Germline CDR1 is KGHSH and CDR2 is LQKENI. The chain's CDR3 is CASGTGTVDTGELFF. In DNA, the CDR3 is TGTGCCAGCGGAACCGGGACAGTTGACACCGGGGAGCTGTTTTTT.

The V gene is TRBV5-6, the J gene TRBJ2-5; D could derive from TRBD1 or TRBD2 (5 bases each). The CDR3 runs to 17 residues. With 3 bases removed from V and 0 bases from J, the gap between germline ends came to 18 bases. The germline V gene encodes CDR1 SGHDT and CDR2 YYEEEE. The CDR3, as DNA: TGTGCCAGCAGCTGGGGGTTCAGCCAGAGGCACCAAGAGACCCAGTACTTC. Protein product: CASSWGFSQRHQETQYF.

This clone was seen a few times. The chain couples TRBV12-5 to TRBJ2-2; possibly TRBD2 for D (5 bases). The CDR3 extends over 15 amino acids. Per the germline V gene, CDR1 is LGHNT and CDR2 is FRNRAP. Trimming took 0 bases from V and 13 from J, leaving 18 bases between them. CDR3 DNA: TGTGCTAGTGGTTTGGTATTGCTAGCCAGTGGTGGGCTGTTTTTT. Amino acid sequence: CASGLVLLASGGLFF.

The rearrangement joins TRBV5-1 to TRBJ2-1; 14 bases line up with TRBD2. Germline CDR1 is SGHRS and CDR2 is YFSETQ. V shed 4 bases, J shed 0 bases, and the junction held 6 bases outside the gene matches. CDR3 length: 18 residues. CDR3 in DNA: TGCGCCAGCAGCATGACTAGCGGGAGGGCCCTCTCCTACAATGAGCAGTTCTTC. This translates into CASSMTSGRALSYNEQFF.

The chain links TRBV5-1 to TRBJ2-3; 9 nucleotides align to TRBD1. With 4 bases clipped from V and 3 bases from J, the junction kept 6 bases outside the gene matches. The CDR3 is 15 amino acids. Per the germline V gene, CDR1 is SGHRS and CDR2 is YFSETQ. CDR3 amino acids: CASSRGQGKTDTQYF. The CDR3 DNA reads TGCGCCAGCAGCCGTGGACAGGGGAAAACAGATACGCAGTATTTT.

This chain uses TRBV11-2 with TRBJ1-1, with no clear D. Germline V gene sequence: CDR1 SGHAT, CDR2 FQNNGV. This CDR3 contains 14 residues. Trimming took off 6 bases at V and 1 base at J, with 12 bases between the two ends. In DNA, the CDR3 is TGTGCCAGCAGTTCCGGGGTATGGAACACTGAAGCTTTCTTT. As protein: CASSSGVWNTEAFF.

This clone has a handful of counts. The chain links TRBV28 to TRBJ1-1; 7 bases are a match to TRBD1. The V gene's germline CDR1 is MDHEN and CDR2 SYDVKM. The ends lost 3 bases at V and 6 bases at J; junction bases unmatched: 7. The CDR3 contains 14 residues. The CDR3 spells CASSFVGGESEAFF. Here the CDR3 DNA reads TGTGCCAGCAGTTTCGTAGGGGGCGAGTCTGAAGCTTTCTTT.

The genes are TRBV13 and TRBJ2-7; no definite D call. With 4 bases removed from V and 0 bases from J, the gap between germline ends came to 4 bases. CDR3 length equals 12 residues. CDR1 and CDR2 from the germline V gene are PRHDT and FYEKMQ (reference sequence). The CDR3 is CASSSLSYEQYF. DNA of the CDR3: TGTGCCAGCAGCTCCCTCTCCTACGAGCAGTACTTC.

This clone was detected only a few times. The chain uses TRBV29-1 and TRBJ2-3; 7 nucleotides agree with TRBD1. Trimming took 6 bases from V and 1 from J; bases not matched to a gene: 16. CDR1 and CDR2 from the germline V gene are SQVTM and ANQGSEA. The CDR3 extends over 17 amino acids. CDR3 sequence reads: CSVRKLKTGVRTDTQYF. The CDR3 DNA is TGCAGCGTACGAAAACTAAAAACAGGGGTACGCACAGATACGCAGTATTTT.

Only a few counts were recorded for this clone. One junction end does not reproduce the germline sequence, and a read error may be involved. The V gene is TRBV7-7, the J gene TRBJ2-3; 11 bases are shared with TRBD2. CDR1 is SSHAT, CDR2 FNYEAQ, per germline (reference sequence). The CDR3 is 15 residues long. The CDR3 sequence: CASSKGLAGTDTQYF. CDR3 sequence (DNA): TGTGCTAGCAGCAAAGGACTAGCGGGTACAGATACGCAGTATTTT.

This clone was observed a few times. The same CDR3 arises from other DNA sequences in this sample as well. The CDR3 sequence is CASSTSGGTYEQYF. CDR3 sequence (DNA): TGTGCCAGTAGTACCTCCGGGGGGACCTACGAGCAGTACTTC. V usage is TRBV19 and J usage is TRBJ2-7; 7 bases map to TRBD2. V lost 4 bases and J lost 2; bases outside the gene matches: 5. The CDR3 totals 14 residues. Germline lookup yields CDR1 LNHDA and CDR2 SQIVND (reference sequence).

This clone was picked up a small number of times. The CDR3 reads CASSTTSGSPRGQYF. DNA of the CDR3: TGTGCCAGCAGCACGACTAGCGGGAGCCCCCGTGGGCAGTATTTT. This chain uses TRBV7-9 with TRBJ2-3; 12 nucleotides align to TRBD2. The germline gives CDR1 SEHNR, CDR2 FQNEAQ (reference sequence). The length of the CDR3 is 15 residues. The junction had 11 bases not matched to a gene; V was cut back by 5 bases and J by 11 bases.

There are a few counts of this clone. The chain recombines TRBV19 with TRBJ1-1; 7 nucleotides agree with TRBD1. This CDR3 has 15 amino acids. CDR1 is LNHDA, CDR2 SQIVND, per germline (reference sequence). The ends lost 5 bases at V and 4 bases at J; junction bases unmatched: 10. CDR3 amino acids: CASSPPTGMGTEAFF. The CDR3 nucleotides are TGTGCCAGTAGTCCTCCGACAGGGATGGGCACTGAAGCTTTCTTT.

This clone was observed a handful of times. This chain connects TRBV5-4 to TRBJ2-7; 9 bases match TRBD1. Germline loops: CDR1 SGHNT, CDR2 YYREEE (reference sequence). V was clipped by 4 bases and J by 2 bases; unmatched bases: 13. The CDR3 is made up of 17 amino acids. Written as DNA, the CDR3 is TGTGCCAGCAGCAACCGGGACAGGGCCCTTTTGACCTACGAGCAGTACTTC. As protein: CASSNRDRALLTYEQYF.

This clone was observed a handful of times. V gene TRBV7-3 combines with J gene TRBJ2-3; D is perhaps TRBD2 (5 bases). The CDR3 is made up of 14 amino acids. Trimming removed 1 base at V and 2 bases at J, with 7 bases between. CDR1 is SGHTA and CDR2 is FQGTGA in the germline V gene. CDR3 protein: CASSLSGHTDTQYF. The CDR3 DNA is TGTGCCAGCAGCTTAAGCGGGCACACAGATACGCAGTATTTT.

This clone came up many times. The genes are TRBV10-3 and TRBJ2-3; no clear D gene. Germline-derived CDR1 and CDR2 are ENHRY and SYGVKD. This CDR3 region has 13 residues. Deletions cut 8 bases from V and 4 bases from J, with 13 bases between. CDR3 sequence: CAIAHRSPDTQYF. Here the CDR3 DNA reads TGTGCCATCGCTCACCGTAGCCCAGATACGCAGTATTTT.

J is TRBJ2-3 and V is TRBV7-9, with a possible D match to TRBD1 (6 bases). V was trimmed by 8 bases and J by 2 bases, leaving 14 bases between them. Per germline, CDR1 SEHNR and CDR2 FQNEAQ (reference sequence). The length of the CDR3 is 14 residues. In DNA, the CDR3 is TGTGCCAGCGGCCGTCAGGGGACCACAGATACGCAGTATTTT. This codes for CASGRQGTTDTQYF.

The chain has TRBV5-6 and TRBJ2-7; 7 nucleotides align to TRBD1. Trimming removed 3 bases from V and 3 bases from J; junction bases left unmatched: 6. This CDR3 has 14 residues. Germline loops: CDR1 SGHDT, CDR2 YYEEEE. CDR3 residues: CASSWTGWGYEQYF. CDR3 nucleotide sequence: TGTGCCAGCAGCTGGACAGGTTGGGGCTACGAGCAGTACTTC.

As for this clone: The same CDR3 also results from other DNA sequences found in this sample. This chain uses TRBV20-1 with TRBJ2-5; D gene uncertain. The CDR3 extends over 11 amino acids. Germline CDR1 reads DFQATT; CDR2 reads SNEGSKA (reference sequence). Trimming left V 0 bases short and J 1 base short, with 0 bases between. This chain's CDR3 is CSARDQETQYF. The CDR3 bases are TGCAGTGCTAGAGACCAAGAGACCCAGTACTTC.

In this sample, this clone turned up a few times. The chain is built from TRBV29-1 and TRBJ1-3; D might be TRBD1 (6 bases). There are 13 residues in the CDR3. Germline V lookup: CDR1 SQVTM, CDR2 ANQGSEA. Trimming took off 6 bases at V and 0 bases at J, with 9 bases between the two ends. This CDR3 reads CSVGQLSGNTIYF. The CDR3 DNA reads TGCAGCGTCGGACAGCTCTCTGGAAACACCATATATTTT.